Shown below are 9 T cell receptor beta chains from a single sample sequenced in a study of shared clonotypes between healthy human individuals (TCRdb year 2020). Libraries were built with the immunoSEQ multiplex PCR assay. TCRdb retrieved this table from immuneACCESS and kept in-frame rearrangements only. Not all clones are present; in checked studies, unresolved V genes account for under half, and no reason is known for the remainder. The sample profile shows roughly 1,000,000 clones; around 82% of them were found once. The ten largest clones add up to approximately 0.52% of the sample. Sequencing was done on a sample of memory CD4+ T cells from PBMCs. According to the study, the label for this sample's cell subset or site signals: CD45RA-negative fraction. The receptors were gathered from a man in his late teens or twenties in good health. Some clones in this sample may be carry-over from other donors' samples.

The V and J genes are TRBV28 and TRBJ2-7, with D perhaps given as TRBD1 or TRBD2 (6 bases each). This CDR3 comprises 16 residues. V was pared by 7 bases and J by 2 bases, with 21 bases between. Germline assignment: CDR1 MDHEN and CDR2 SYDVKM. Here the CDR3 DNA reads TGTGCCAGCACCGGTAAGGGGGGTCCCGGCCCCTACGAGCAGTACTTC. Translated: CASTGKGGPGPYEQYF.

This sequence joins TRBV27 and TRBJ1-1; possible D gene TRBD1, 5 bases. The germline gives CDR1 MNHEY, CDR2 SMNVEV (reference sequence). The CDR3 totals 15 residues. V lost 3 bases, J lost 5 bases, and 16 bases lay in between. CDR3 nucleotides: TGTGCCAGCAGTTTGATGGGGGGGAAATCGACTGAAGCTTTCTTT. It yields the protein CASSLMGGKSTEAFF.

As to this clone: Other DNA sequences in the sample encode the same CDR3. The chain links TRBV6-1 to TRBJ2-7; D possibly corresponds to TRBD1 (6 bases). Per the germline V gene, CDR1 is MNHNS and CDR2 is SASEGT. The CDR3 covers 12 residues. Trimming pared 4 bases from V and 4 bases from J, leaving 8 bases between. CDR3 region: CASSVQGYEQYF. CDR3 coding DNA: TGTGCCAGCAGTGTACAGGGATACGAGCAGTACTTC.

CDR3 residues: CASSRQGALTEAFF. CDR3 in DNA: TGTGCCAGCAGCCGACAGGGGGCGCTTACTGAAGCTTTCTTT. This rearrangement joins TRBV7-9 to TRBJ1-1; 10 nucleotides agree with TRBD1. J lost 5 bases, V lost 5 bases, and 5 bases had no gene match. The germline V gene has CDR1 SEHNR and CDR2 FQNEAQ (reference sequence). The CDR3 extends over 14 amino acids. Using reference TRBV7-9 and TRBJ1-1 for the parts outside the CDR3, the full variable domain is DTGVSQNPRHKITKRGQNVTFRCDPISEHNRLYWYRQTLGQGPEFLTYFQNEAQLEKSRLLSDRFSAERPKGSFSTLEIQRTEQGDSAMYLCASSRQGALTEAFFGQGTRLTVV.

V and J are TRBV7-9 and TRBJ2-3; D ambiguous. The V gene lost 1 base and the J gene lost 6 bases, with 8 bases spanning the gap. This CDR3 spans 13 amino acids. Per the germline V gene, CDR1 is SEHNR and CDR2 is FQNEAQ (reference sequence). The CDR3 loop is CASSLDRRDTQYF. CDR3 coding DNA: TGTGCCAGCAGCTTAGATCGGCGGGATACGCAGTATTTT.

The rearrangement links TRBV28 to TRBJ1-2; maybe TRBD1 (6 bases). V lost 6 bases and J 3 bases, leaving 29 bases between the germline ends. This CDR3 is built from 19 residues. Germline V gene data show CDR1 as MDHEN and CDR2 as SYDVKM. CDR3 sequence (DNA): TGTGCCAGCAGCCCCCAGGGGCTAGGACAACGGGAAGCGCACTATGGCTACACCTTC. Amino acid sequence: CASSPQGLGQREAHYGYTF.

There are a few counts of this clone. The rearrangement uses TRBV15 and TRBJ2-7, with D hard to call. The CDR3 has 15 residues. Germline-derived CDR1 and CDR2 are LNHNV and YYDKDF (reference sequence). The ends were cut back, 0 bases at V and 4 bases at J, with 13 bases in the middle. The CDR3 loop reads CATSRDLGRTYEQYF. The CDR3 bases are TGTGCCACCAGCAGAGATTTAGGCAGGACGTACGAGCAGTACTTC. The full variable domain, its missing parts supplied by reference TRBV15 and TRBJ2-7, is DAMVIQNPRYQVTQFGKPVTLSCSQTLNHNVMYWYQQKSSQAPKLLFHYYDKDFNNEADTPDNFQSRRPNTSFCFLDIRSPGLGDTAMYLCATSRDLGRTYEQYFGPGTRLTVT.

This chain joins TRBV28 and TRBJ2-1; D may be TRBD2 (6 bases). CDR1 and CDR2 (germline): MDHEN, SYDVKM. V was trimmed by 3 bases and J by 9 bases, leaving 15 bases between them. CDR3 length equals 14 residues. CDR3 loop: CASSFVRETGEQFF. As DNA, the CDR3 is TGTGCCAGCAGTTTTGTCCGGGAGACGGGTGAGCAGTTCTTC.

The chain joins TRBV28 to TRBJ2-7; 8 bases map to TRBD2. The germline V gene has CDR1 MDHEN and CDR2 SYDVKM. The CDR3 has 15 residues. With V trimmed by 5 bases and J by 3 bases, 9 bases remained unmatched. The CDR3 nucleotides read TGTGCCAGCAGTCCGAGAGCGGGAGACCTCTACGAGCAGTACTTC. Translating it yields CASSPRAGDLYEQYF. Variable domain in full (rest from reference TRBV28 and TRBJ2-7): DVKVTQSSRYLVKRTGEKVFLECVQDMDHENMFWYRQDPGLGLRLIYFSYDVKMKEKGDIPEGYSVSREKKERFSLILESASTNQTSMYLCASSPRAGDLYEQYFGPGTRLTVT.